The 4 T cell receptor beta chains in this list originate from one sample, sequenced in a study of T cells after posttransplantation cyclophosphamide. Clones were read by immunoSEQ multiplex PCR, and TCRdb kept only the in-frame ones, dropping some. Singletons are absent from the sample, which has under 45,000 clones. Sequencing was performed on PBMCs. The receptor set was obtained from a man younger than 40 in good health and a related stem cell transplant donor.

This clone was detected many times. For the CDR3, the DNA is TGTGCCAGCAGGACAGGGGTTATGAACACTGAAGCTTTCTTT. This sequence encodes CASRTGVMNTEAFF. The chain joins TRBV6-1 to TRBJ1-1; 8 nucleotides match TRBD1. V was pared by 6 bases and J by 0 bases, with 3 bases of the junction left unmatched. Per the germline V gene, CDR1 is MNHNS and CDR2 is SASEGT. This CDR3 region has 14 residues.

This clone has ten or more counts. V usage is TRBV19 and J usage is TRBJ1-2; D perhaps matches TRBD1 (6 bases). From germline, CDR1 is LNHDA and CDR2 SQIVND (reference sequence). This CDR3 region has 12 residues. V was cut by 3 bases and J by 8 bases, with 10 bases left in between. CDR3: CASSIRGRGYTF. The CDR3 DNA is TGTGCCAGTAGTATCAGGGGCCGAGGCTACACCTTC. Supplemented by reference TRBV19 and TRBJ1-2, the full variable domain reads DGGITQSPKYLFRKEGQNVTLSCEQNLNHDAMYWYRQDPGQGLRLIYYSQIVNDFQKGDIAEGYSVSREKKESFPLTVTSAQKNPTAFYLCASSIRGRGYTFGSGTRLTVV.

This clone has more than one count but fewer than ten. The CDR3 spells CATSDASGGDQETQYF. The CDR3 region has the DNA TGTGCCACCAGTGATGCAAGCGGGGGGGATCAAGAGACCCAGTACTTC. The chain has TRBV24-1 and TRBJ2-7, with TRBD2 matching over 10 bases. The DNA end lines up better with TRBJ2-5; the J call may be wrong. Germline V gene lookup returns CDR1 KGHDR and CDR2 SFDVKD. The CDR3 loop spans 16 amino acids.

This clone occurred a few times. The V and J genes are TRBV7-8 and TRBJ1-6; TRBD1 aligns across 7 bases. CDR1 is SGHVS, CDR2 FQNEAQ, per germline. The CDR3 covers 15 residues. V trimming: 4 bases; J trimming: 7 bases; junction bases outside the gene matches: 7. The CDR3 region has the DNA TGTGCCAGCAGCTCGAGGGGGCAGAGAAATTCACCCCTCCACTTT. Protein: CASSSRGQRNSPLHF. Using reference TRBV7-8 and TRBJ1-6 for the parts outside the CDR3, the full variable domain is GAGVSQSPRYKVAKRGQDVALRCDPISGHVSLFWYQQALGQGPEFLTYFQNEAQLDKSGLPSDRFFAERPEGSVSTLKIQRTQQEDSAVYLCASSSRGQRNSPLHFGNGTRLTVT.